The present T cell receptor (beta chain) was sequenced within a study of T cells after yellow fever vaccination. This clonotype was counted at least ten times. From the 5' RACE reads, TCRdb called clonotypes with MiXCR, one entry per CDR3 protein. The profile shows hundreds of thousands of distinct CDR3 sequences, about 6.2% of them singletons. The germline V gene encodes CDR1 GTSNPN and CDR2 SVGIG (reference sequence). Trimming left V 4 bases short and J 4 bases short, with 12 bases between. This CDR3 spans 13 amino acids. The TCR was taken from a man aged 25-40 years who received the YFV17D yellow fever vaccine. This chain links TRBV30 with TRBJ2-3; no clear D. Here the sequenced sample was PBMCs, taken 5 days after the yellow fever booster vaccination. CDR3 sequence reads: CAWTRRGADTQYF. DNA for the CDR3: TGTGCCTGGACACGCAGAGGAGCAGATACGCAGTATTTT.